This T cell receptor beta chain was identified during a study of control samples from healthy donors and cancer patients. Repertoires were generated with immunoSEQ multiplex PCR, while TCRdb's copy carries only in-frame clones and drops some. The sample includes some 150,000 clones, around 96% seen only once; the top ten take under 1.2%. The V end was cut by 7 bases, the J end by 10 bases, with 25 bases between. The CDR3 length is 15 residues. Germline V gene data show CDR1 as MNHEY and CDR2 as SMNVEV (reference sequence). The genes are TRBV27 and TRBJ1-2, with D unresolved. This sequence was found in a woman aged 30 to 39 in good health. Sequenced input: blood. As DNA, the CDR3 is TGTGCCAGCACCCAAATGTACGGAACTCGAAGGATCTACACCTTC. The encoded protein is CASTQMYGTRRIYTF.